Following are 18 T cell receptor beta chains from one sample sequenced in a study of cytomegalovirus exposure and HLA in healthy donors. 60 Vbeta and 13 Jbeta primers were used in PCR. The assay was immunoSEQ multiplex PCR, and TCRdb's table has in-frame clones only and misses some. The sample lists fewer than 250,000 clones, around 80% seen once, with approximately 6.5% in the top ten. Sequenced: PBMCs. These TCRs come from a man aged 40-49 years in good health and CMV-seropositive.

The chain joins TRBV5-1 to TRBJ2-7; TRBD2 matches 9 bases. CDR1 is SGHRS, CDR2 YFSETQ, per germline. The J segment lost 4 bases and the V segment lost 4 bases, leaving 6 bases of the junction unmatched. CDR3 length: 14 residues. CDR3 DNA: TGCGCCAGCAGCCCCCCGGGACTAGCTTACGAGCAGTACTTC. This codes for CASSPPGLAYEQYF.

The chain uses TRBV15 and TRBJ2-3; 14 bases map to TRBD2. The CDR3 spans 18 residues. With V trimmed by 0 bases and J by 3 bases, 5 bases remained unmatched. Germline V CDR1 and CDR2: LNHNV, YYDKDF (reference sequence). The CDR3, as DNA: TGTGCCACCAGCAGAGACCTTAGACTAGCGGGAGGGACAGATACGCAGTATTTT. Its protein is CATSRDLRLAGGTDTQYF.

As concerns this clone: Other DNA sequences from this sample encode an identical CDR3 as well. The V call is TRBV5-1, the J call TRBJ2-3; maybe TRBD1 (5 bases). CDR1 and CDR2 (germline): SGHRS, YFSETQ. The CDR3 has 15 amino acids. Trimming shortened V by 0 bases and J by 5 bases, and 13 bases separated the two germline ends. CDR3 sequence: CASSLVRVQGDTQYF. The CDR3 coding sequence is TGCGCCAGCAGCTTGGTTCGGGTTCAGGGAGATACGCAGTATTTT.

The CDR3 is CATSRDDPPETEAFF. In DNA form, the CDR3 reads TGTGCCACCAGCAGAGATGACCCCCCGGAGACTGAAGCTTTCTTT. This chain uses TRBV15 with TRBJ1-1; D gene uncertain. Germline CDR1 LNHNV, CDR2 YYDKDF (reference sequence). V dropped 0 bases and J dropped 5 bases, with 13 bases sitting between them. There are 15 residues in the CDR3.

The genes are TRBV6-5 and TRBJ2-7, with D perhaps TRBD2 (5 bases). This CDR3 spans 14 amino acids. Germline CDR1 MNHEY, CDR2 SVGAGI. V lost 2 bases, J lost 1 base, and 9 bases lay in between. This chain's CDR3 is CASSYGRGSYEQYV. Here the CDR3 DNA reads TGTGCCAGCAGTTACGGGAGAGGGTCCTACGAGCAGTACGTC.

V gene TRBV6-1 combines with J gene TRBJ1-1; 10 nucleotides line up with TRBD1. V was clipped by 1 base and J by 0 bases; unmatched bases: 5. The CDR3 loop spans 17 amino acids. CDR1 MNHNS and CDR2 SASEGT come from the germline V gene. The CDR3 coding sequence is TGTGCCAGCAGTGAAGTTGGGACAGGGGCAATGAACACTGAAGCTTTCTTT. The encoded protein is CASSEVGTGAMNTEAFF.

The chain has TRBV7-8 and TRBJ2-7, with D hard to call. The CDR3 has 14 residues. The germline V gene encodes CDR1 SGHVS and CDR2 FQNEAQ. Deletions cut 1 base from V and 1 base from J, with 8 bases between. The CDR3 region is CASSLGWQSYEQYF. The CDR3 nucleotides are TGTGCCAGCAGCTTAGGTTGGCAGTCCTACGAGCAGTACTTC.

Only a few counts were recorded for this clone. This chain connects TRBV11-2 to TRBJ1-1, with D tentatively TRBD1 (6 bases). The CDR3 consists of 16 residues. V lost 4 bases to trimming and J lost 9 bases, with 24 bases between them. Germline V gives CDR1 SGHAT, CDR2 FQNNGV. The CDR3 loop reads CASSSYSVWVQGKAFF. In DNA form, the CDR3 reads TGTGCCAGCAGCTCGTATTCGGTTTGGGTACAGGGAAAAGCTTTCTTT.

This clone has only a few counts. The rearrangement joins TRBV27 to TRBJ1-2, with 7 bases matching TRBD1. Trimming cost V 6 bases and J 6 bases; bases outside gene matches: 10. The CDR3 is 14 residues long. In germline, CDR1 is MNHEY, CDR2 SMNVEV (reference sequence). The CDR3 sequence: CASRRDEGADGYTF. The DNA of the CDR3 is TGTGCCAGCAGAAGGGATGAGGGGGCGGATGGCTACACCTTC.

This clone was detected a few times. The V gene is TRBV13, the J gene TRBJ2-7, with D hard to call. Germline V gene data show CDR1 as PRHDT and CDR2 as FYEKMQ (reference sequence). The V gene lost 3 bases and the J gene lost 5 bases, with 8 bases spanning the gap. CDR3 length equals 12 residues. CDR3 nucleotide sequence: TGTGCCAGCAGCTTTCAGGAAAACGAGCAGTACTTC. The encoded protein is CASSFQENEQYF.

This chain joins TRBV30 and TRBJ1-2, with D perhaps TRBD1 (6 bases). Germline V CDR1 and CDR2: GTSNPN, SVGIG (reference sequence). The CDR3 length is 15 residues. V gave up 0 bases and J gave up 0 bases, with 11 bases separating them. The CDR3 coding sequence is TGTGCCTGGAGTGTGGCCGGGACACCTAACTATGGCTACACCTTC. Protein product: CAWSVAGTPNYGYTF. The full variable domain, completed using reference TRBV30 and TRBJ1-2, is SQTIHQWPATLVQPVGSPLSLECTVEGTSNPNLYWYRQAAGRGLQLLFYSVGIGQISSEVPQNLSASRPQDRQFILSSKKLLLSDSGFYLCAWSVAGTPNYGYTFGSGTRLTVV.

This chain joins TRBV18 and TRBJ2-1; 12 bases map to TRBD2. Germline loops: CDR1 KGHSH, CDR2 LQKENI. J gave up 8 bases and V 4 bases, and 12 bases lay outside the gene matches. The CDR3 contains 17 residues. DNA for the CDR3: TGTGCCAGCTCACTCTCGACTAGCGGGAGAGGAGGTTATGAGCAGTTCTTC. Translation gives CASSLSTSGRGGYEQFF.

The chain links TRBV10-3 to TRBJ1-2; unclear D gene. The V end lost 2 bases, the J end lost 8 bases, and 12 bases lay between the germline ends. This CDR3 region has 13 residues. In germline, CDR1 is ENHRY, CDR2 SYGVKD. CDR3 residues: CAISEGEEWGYTF. In DNA form, the CDR3 reads TGTGCCATCAGTGAGGGAGAGGAGTGGGGCTACACCTTC.

V and J are TRBV11-3 and TRBJ2-2, with 11 bases matching TRBD2. V was clipped by 3 bases and J by 6 bases; unmatched bases: 6. This CDR3 is built from 16 residues. Germline V gene sequence: CDR1 SGHNT, CDR2 YENEEA. The CDR3 reads CASSLVAGGPSGELFF. The CDR3 DNA follows: TGTGCCAGCAGCTTGGTAGCGGGAGGGCCATCCGGGGAGCTGTTTTTT.

The count of this clone is one. The chain couples TRBV2 to TRBJ1-1; D unclear. CDR3 length: 12 residues. Germline values: CDR1 SNHLY, CDR2 FYNNEI. Trimming removed 0 bases at V and 7 bases at J, with 6 bases between. The CDR3 DNA follows: TGTGCCAGCAGTGAAGCGGGAGGTGAAGCTTTCTTT. This sequence encodes CASSEAGGEAFF.

The chain links TRBV9 to TRBJ1-1; D is undetermined. This CDR3 region has 13 residues. Looked up from germline, CDR1 is SGDLS and CDR2 is YYNGEE. Trimming removed 2 bases at V and 1 base at J, with 6 bases between. The CDR3 DNA is TGTGCCAGCAGCGTGACACCGAACACTGAAGCTTTCTTT. Translating gives CASSVTPNTEAFF. The whole variable domain, filled in from reference TRBV9 and TRBJ1-1, reads DSGVTQTPKHLITATGQRVTLRCSPRSGDLSVYWYQQSLDQGLQFLIQYYNGEERAKGNILERFSAQQFPDLHSELNLSSLELGDSALYFCASSVTPNTEAFFGQGTRLTVV.

V is TRBV11-3 and J is TRBJ1-1; no definite D call. V shed 4 bases and J shed 3 bases, with 18 bases lying between them. Germline loops: CDR1 SGHNT, CDR2 YENEEA. The CDR3 length is 16 residues. The CDR3, as DNA: TGTGCCAGCAGCTATGGGGTTCAGAGAGGGTACACTGAAGCTTTCTTT. Translation gives CASSYGVQRGYTEAFF.

This sequence joins TRBV10-2 and TRBJ1-2; D is possibly TRBD1 (6 bases). Germline loops: CDR1 WSHSY, CDR2 SAAADI. The CDR3 runs to 14 residues. V lost 5 bases and J lost 0, with 10 bases in between. In DNA form, the CDR3 reads TGCGCCAGCAGTAGAGGGGGGGCTAACTATGGCTACACCTTC. Its translation: CASSRGGANYGYTF.